Listed here is a single TCR beta chain. V was pared by 6 bases and J by 8 bases, with 20 bases between. The CDR3 consists of 15 residues. Germline loops: CDR1 SGHTA, CDR2 FQGNSA. This sample was included in a study of OX40 agonist ivuxolimab in advanced cancers. Study-wide background: Three patients responded partially, comprising one with hepatocellular carcinoma and two with cutaneous melanoma.

With autoimmune disease history or systemic immunosuppression, patients were excluded. Sampling times: baseline, cycle 4 day 1, cycle 7 day 1. Clones were sequenced by immunoSEQ multiplex PCR, and TCRdb holds only the in-frame ones, with some missing. The sample consists of about 62,000 clones, approximately 85% of them appearing once. V and J are TRBV7-2 and TRBJ2-1; D remains unclear. The sequences come from CD4+ or CD8+ T cells sorted from blood, collected in a trial of the OX40 agonist ivuxolimab. This clonotype was sampled from an adult with an advanced solid tumor such as melanoma, head and neck, liver or kidney cancer. In nucleotides, the CDR3 is TGTGCCAGCAGTTACGCACACGGCATAGGGTATGAGCAGTTCTTC. This codes for CASSYAHGIGYEQFF.